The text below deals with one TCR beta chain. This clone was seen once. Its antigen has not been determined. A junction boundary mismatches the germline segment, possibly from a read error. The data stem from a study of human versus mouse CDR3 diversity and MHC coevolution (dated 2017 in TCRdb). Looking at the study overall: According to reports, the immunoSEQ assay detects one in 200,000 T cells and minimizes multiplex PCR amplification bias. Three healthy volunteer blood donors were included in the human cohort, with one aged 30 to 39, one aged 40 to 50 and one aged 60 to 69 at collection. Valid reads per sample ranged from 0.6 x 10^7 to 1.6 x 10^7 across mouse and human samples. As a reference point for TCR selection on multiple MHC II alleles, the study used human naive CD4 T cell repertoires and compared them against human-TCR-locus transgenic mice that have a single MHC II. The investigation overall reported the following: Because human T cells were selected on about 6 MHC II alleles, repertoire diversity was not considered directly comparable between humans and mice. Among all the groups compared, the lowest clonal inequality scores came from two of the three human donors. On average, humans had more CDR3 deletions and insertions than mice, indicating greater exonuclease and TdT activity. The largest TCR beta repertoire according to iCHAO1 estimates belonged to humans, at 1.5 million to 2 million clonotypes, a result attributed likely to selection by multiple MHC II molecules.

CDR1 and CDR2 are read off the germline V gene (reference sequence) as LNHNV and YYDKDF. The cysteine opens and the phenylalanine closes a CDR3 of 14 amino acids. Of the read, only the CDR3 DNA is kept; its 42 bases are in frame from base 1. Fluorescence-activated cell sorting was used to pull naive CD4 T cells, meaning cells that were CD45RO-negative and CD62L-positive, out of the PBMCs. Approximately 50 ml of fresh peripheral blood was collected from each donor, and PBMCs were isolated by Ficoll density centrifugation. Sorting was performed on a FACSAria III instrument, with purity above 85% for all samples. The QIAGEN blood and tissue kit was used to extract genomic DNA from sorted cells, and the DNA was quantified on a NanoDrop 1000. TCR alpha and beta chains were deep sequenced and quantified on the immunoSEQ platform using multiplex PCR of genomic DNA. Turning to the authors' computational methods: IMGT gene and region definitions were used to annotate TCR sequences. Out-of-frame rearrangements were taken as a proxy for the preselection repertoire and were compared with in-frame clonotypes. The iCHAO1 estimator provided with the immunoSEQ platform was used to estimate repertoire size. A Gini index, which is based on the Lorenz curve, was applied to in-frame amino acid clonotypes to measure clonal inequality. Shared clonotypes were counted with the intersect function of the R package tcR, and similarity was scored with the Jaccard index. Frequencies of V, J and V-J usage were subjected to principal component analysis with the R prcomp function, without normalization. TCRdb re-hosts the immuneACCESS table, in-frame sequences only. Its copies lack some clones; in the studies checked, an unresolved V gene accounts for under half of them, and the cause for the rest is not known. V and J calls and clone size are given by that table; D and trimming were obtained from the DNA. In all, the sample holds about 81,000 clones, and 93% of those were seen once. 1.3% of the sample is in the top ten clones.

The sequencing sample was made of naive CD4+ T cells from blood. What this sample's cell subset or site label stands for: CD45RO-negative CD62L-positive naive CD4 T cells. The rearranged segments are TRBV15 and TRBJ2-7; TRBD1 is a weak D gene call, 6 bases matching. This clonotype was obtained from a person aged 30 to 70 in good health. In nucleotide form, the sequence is TGTGCCACCACCAGGGACACGGTCTCCCACGAGCAGTACTTC. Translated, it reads CATTRDTVSHEQYF. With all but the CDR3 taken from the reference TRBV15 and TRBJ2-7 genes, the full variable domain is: DAMVIQNPRYQVTQFGKPVTLSCSQTLNHNVMYWYQQKSSQAPKLLFHYYDKDFNNEADTPDNFQSRRPNTSFCFLDIRSPGLGDTAMYLCATTRDTVSHEQYFGPGTRLTVT.